Below, 23 T cell receptor beta chains from the same sample are listed, as sequenced in a study of identical twins. Via MiXCR, TCRdb re-called the 5' RACE reads, giving one row per CDR3 protein. In the table there are 1.5 million to 2 million distinct CDR3 sequences, around 29% of which are singletons. Sequencing used cord blood. The origin of the receptors is a newborn girl in good health.

This clonotype was detected ten times or more. The CDR3 DNA reads as TGTGCCAGCAGTTATCTAGCGGGACCATACGAGCAGTACTTC. This sequence encodes CASSYLAGPYEQYF. This chain joins TRBV6-5 and TRBJ2-7; 9 nucleotides match TRBD2. After removal of 3 bases from V and 4 bases from J, the junction contained 4 bases not matched to a gene. Germline V CDR1 and CDR2: MNHEY, SVGAGI. The CDR3 is 14 residues long.

CDR3 bases: TGTGCCAGCAGAGACAGGGGACGGAACACAGATACGCAGTATTTT. Its protein product is CASRDRGRNTDTQYF. This rearrangement joins TRBV2 to TRBJ2-3; 8 bases agree with TRBD1. Germline V CDR1 and CDR2: SNHLY, FYNNEI. V trimming: 6 bases; J trimming: 2 bases; junction bases outside the gene matches: 7. The CDR3 consists of 15 residues.

V usage is TRBV28 and J usage is TRBJ2-1; the match to TRBD1 covers 11 bases. The junction had 9 bases not matched to a gene; V was cut back by 7 bases and J by 7 bases. Germline V CDR1 and CDR2: MDHEN, SYDVKM. The CDR3 loop spans 15 amino acids. DNA of the CDR3: TGTGCCAGCACGTTTAGGGACAGGGGGGGTAATGAGCAGTTCTTC. Protein sequence: CASTFRDRGGNEQFF.

V gene TRBV3-1 combines with J gene TRBJ2-7, with D uncertain. This CDR3 region has 12 residues. Germline V gene data show CDR1 as LGHDT and CDR2 as YNNKEL (reference sequence). Trimming took 4 bases from V and 5 from J, leaving 9 bases between them. CDR3 sequence: CASSRSRDEQYF. As DNA, the CDR3 is TGTGCCAGCAGCCGCTCTCGGGACGAGCAGTACTTC.

In its sample, this clonotype was seen a few times. The rearrangement joins TRBV7-6 to TRBJ2-3; D possibly matches TRBD1 or TRBD2 (5 bases each). The CDR3 contains 16 residues. Trimming removed 7 bases from V and 2 bases from J, with 19 bases in between. CDR1 and CDR2 (germline): SGHVS, FNYEAQ. The DNA for the CDR3 is TGTGCCAGCACCACCGGGACGAGAAGGTCCACAGATACGCAGTATTTT. Its protein is CASTTGTRRSTDTQYF.

This clonotype was seen many times. The rearrangement links TRBV27 to TRBJ2-1; 9 nucleotides agree with TRBD2. J gave up 5 bases and V 4 bases, and 0 bases lay outside the gene matches. This CDR3 is 13 amino acids long. From germline, CDR1 is MNHEY and CDR2 SMNVEV (reference sequence). The chain's CDR3 is CASSSSGDNEQFF. Here the CDR3 DNA reads TGTGCCAGCAGTTCTAGCGGGGACAATGAGCAGTTCTTC.

This clonotype has only a few counts. V usage is TRBV2 and J usage is TRBJ2-5; a possible D gene is TRBD2 (6 bases). CDR1 and CDR2 from the germline V gene are SNHLY and FYNNEI. Trimming took 8 bases from V and 1 from J, leaving 11 bases between them. CDR3 length: 13 residues. CDR3 sequence (DNA): TGTGCCAGCCTTAGACTAGTCCAAGAGACCCAGTACTTC. Translated: CASLRLVQETQYF.

This chain connects TRBV27 to TRBJ2-7; 7 nucleotides line up with TRBD2. Germline assignment: CDR1 MNHEY and CDR2 SMNVEV (reference sequence). This CDR3 is 16 amino acids long. J was trimmed by 7 bases and V by 3 bases; bases with no gene match: 15. The CDR3 DNA reads as TGTGCCAGCAGTTTTCACAGCGGGGCCCCCTACAATGAGCAGTACTTC. It is translated as CASSFHSGAPYNEQYF.

This chain links TRBV6-5 with TRBJ2-1; 12 bases are shared with TRBD2. The V gene end was trimmed by 0 bases and the J gene end by 6 bases; junction bases not matched to a gene: 3. The CDR3 contains 16 residues. In germline, CDR1 is MNHEY, CDR2 SVGAGI. The CDR3: CASSYSPLAGGNEQFF. The CDR3 DNA reads as TGTGCCAGCAGTTACTCCCCACTAGCGGGAGGCAATGAGCAGTTCTTC.

The CDR3 DNA follows: TGTGCCACAGCGCACCGGGACAGGGCCTACGAGCAGTACTTC. Its translation: CATAHRDRAYEQYF. The chain uses TRBV24-1 and TRBJ2-7, with 9 bases identical to TRBD1. V was pared by 10 bases and J by 2 bases, with 8 bases of the junction left unmatched. The CDR3 covers 14 residues. The germline V gene encodes CDR1 KGHDR and CDR2 SFDVKD.

This clonotype was observed a few times. The CDR3 loop is CSVEGDREETQYF. The CDR3 nucleotides read TGCAGCGTTGAAGGGGACAGGGAAGAGACCCAGTACTTC. This rearrangement joins TRBV29-1 to TRBJ2-5; TRBD1 aligns across 9 bases. The V and J ends lost 1 base and 3 bases, in that order; junction bases with no gene match: 0. Germline V gene data show CDR1 as SQVTM and CDR2 as ANQGSEA. There are 13 residues in the CDR3. Complete variable domain (other parts from reference TRBV29-1 and TRBJ2-5): SAVISQKPSRDICQRGTSLTIQCQVDSQVTMMFWYRQQPGQSLTLIATANQGSEATYESGFVIDKFPISRPNLTFSTLTVSNMSPEDSSIYLCSVEGDREETQYFGPGTRLLVL.

At least ten counts were recorded for this clonotype. The rearrangement joins TRBV2 to TRBJ2-1; possibly TRBD2 for D (6 bases). Germline CDR1 and CDR2: SNHLY and FYNNEI. The CDR3 is 15 amino acids. Trimming left V 6 bases short and J 0 bases short, with 12 bases between. The DNA of the CDR3 is TGTGCCAGCAGCCACGGGGGAGCCTCCTACAATGAGCAGTTCTTC. Amino acids: CASSHGGASYNEQFF.

As for this clonotype: An end of the junction does not agree with germline; a read error may underlie this. The J gene is TRBJ2-5, the V gene TRBV6-2 or TRBV6-3; TRBD1 aligns across 8 bases. This CDR3 spans 16 amino acids. The germline V gene has CDR1 MNHEY and CDR2 SVGEGT. The DNA of the CDR3 is TGTGCCAGCAGCTACTGGACCGGGACAGGCACCTACGAGCGGTACTTC. Residues: CASSYWTGTGTYERYF.

The J gene is TRBJ2-7, the V gene TRBV6-2 or TRBV6-3; 8 bases line up with TRBD2. CDR3 length: 15 amino acids. CDR1 and CDR2 (germline): MNHEY, SVGEGT. Trimming took 2 bases from V and 1 from J; bases not matched to a gene: 4. The CDR3 spells CASSYLAGGSYEQYF. The CDR3 bases are TGTGCCAGCAGTTACCTCGCGGGAGGTTCCTACGAGCAGTACTTC.

A few counts support this clonotype. This sequence joins TRBV18 and TRBJ2-7, with D possibly matching TRBD2 (6 bases). This CDR3 spans 14 amino acids. Germline V gene lookup returns CDR1 KGHSH and CDR2 LQKENI. V lost 3 bases to trimming and J lost 3 bases, with 12 bases between them. The CDR3 nucleotides read TGTGCCAGCTCACCGGGACTTAAGGACTACGAGCAGTACTTC. It translates to CASSPGLKDYEQYF.

This clonotype has only a few counts. The V gene is TRBV2, the J gene TRBJ1-5; TRBD1 is a possible D gene (6 bases). Germline CDR1 is SNHLY and CDR2 is FYNNEI. V gave up 1 base and J gave up 5 bases, with 9 bases separating them. The CDR3 runs 14 residues. The CDR3 reads CASSEGGRDQPQHF. CDR3 coding DNA: TGTGCCAGCAGTGAAGGGGGGCGTGATCAGCCCCAGCATTTT.

This clonotype was detected many times. The V gene is TRBV5-1, the J gene TRBJ1-1; TRBD1 matches 10 bases. CDR3 length: 14 residues. Trimming at V came to 4 bases and at J to 2 bases, leaving 2 bases not matched to a gene. Germline V gene data show CDR1 as SGHRS and CDR2 as YFSETQ. The CDR3 coding sequence is TGCGCCAGCAGCGGGACAGGGGCTAACACTGAAGCTTTCTTT. Its translation is CASSGTGANTEAFF.

This clonotype was recorded many times. The V call is TRBV25-1, the J call TRBJ1-1; D unclear. CDR3 size: 12 residues. V lost 2 bases to trimming and J lost 1 base, with 2 bases between them. Germline loops: CDR1 MGHDK, CDR2 SYGVNS. CDR3 DNA: TGTGCCAGCAGTGAAGGGAACACTGAAGCTTTCTTT. Translated, it gives CASSEGNTEAFF. The entire variable domain, with the rest obtained from reference TRBV25-1 and TRBJ1-1, is as follows: EADIYQTPRYLVIGTGKKITLECSQTMGHDKMYWYQQDPGMELHLIHYSYGVNSTEKGDLSSESTVSRIRTEHFPLTLESARPSHTSQYLCASSEGNTEAFFGQGTRLTVV.

This clonotype has ten or more counts. The V call is TRBV6-1, the J call TRBJ2-7, with D perhaps matching TRBD1 (6 bases). V was trimmed by 7 bases and J by 1 base, leaving 11 bases between them. The CDR3 totals 13 residues. The germline V gene encodes CDR1 MNHNS and CDR2 SASEGT. The CDR3 nucleotides read TGTGCCAGCACCTCAACAGGGTCCTACGAGCAGTACTTC. It encodes CASTSTGSYEQYF.

There are a few counts of this clonotype. The chain recombines TRBV20-1 with TRBJ2-3; TRBD2 might be the D (6 bases). The germline V gene encodes CDR1 DFQATT and CDR2 SNEGSKA (reference sequence). V lost 3 bases and J 4 bases, leaving 14 bases between the germline ends. This CDR3 contains 14 residues. In DNA, the CDR3 is TGCAGTGCTAGGTCTTCGGCGGGGTCAGATACGCAGTATTTT. This translates into CSARSSAGSDTQYF.

The chain has TRBV4-2 and TRBJ2-5; 12 bases map to TRBD2. The CDR3 is made up of 15 amino acids. Unmatched junction bases numbered 7, after V lost 0 bases and J lost 11 bases. From germline, CDR1 is LGHNA and CDR2 YNFKEQ. The CDR3 here is CASSQDGLAGREQYF. The DNA for the CDR3 is TGTGCCAGCAGCCAAGATGGACTAGCGGGGCGAGAGCAGTACTTC.

This chain links TRBV29-1 with TRBJ2-5; perhaps TRBD1 as D (6 bases). From germline, CDR1 is SQVTM and CDR2 ANQGSEA. The CDR3 loop spans 13 amino acids. Trimming removed 6 bases at V and 3 bases at J, with 14 bases between. DNA for the CDR3: TGCAGCGTCACCGGGACACGGAAAGAGACCCAGTACTTC. Its translation is CSVTGTRKETQYF.

The chain joins TRBV20-1 to TRBJ1-2; D gene unclear. V gave up 5 bases and J gave up 4 bases, with 11 bases separating them. The CDR3 is made up of 12 amino acids. The germline V gene encodes CDR1 DFQATT and CDR2 SNEGSKA (reference sequence). Here the CDR3 DNA reads TGCAGTGCTCCAGACGGCCCCTATGGCTACACCTTC. This sequence encodes CSAPDGPYGYTF.